This T cell receptor (beta chain) was found in a study of cytomegalovirus exposure and HLA in healthy donors. Primers: 60 Vbeta forward and 13 Jbeta reverse. Some clones are missing from TCRdb's copy, which holds only in-frame ones; the method was immunoSEQ multiplex PCR. The data hold approximately 190,000 clones, with around four fifths observed a single time. Trimming left V 0 bases short and J 2 bases short, with 11 bases between. The CDR3 extends over 15 amino acids. CDR1 and CDR2 (germline): SGHRS, YFSETQ. The TCR was taken from a man between 35 and 55 years old in good health and CMV-seropositive. Sequencing was carried out using PBMCs. V is TRBV5-1 and J is TRBJ2-5; TRBD2 is a possible D gene (6 bases). The CDR3 here is CASSLGDFPQETQYF. CDR3 DNA sequence: TGCGCCAGCAGCTTGGGGGACTTCCCGCAAGAGACCCAGTACTTC.